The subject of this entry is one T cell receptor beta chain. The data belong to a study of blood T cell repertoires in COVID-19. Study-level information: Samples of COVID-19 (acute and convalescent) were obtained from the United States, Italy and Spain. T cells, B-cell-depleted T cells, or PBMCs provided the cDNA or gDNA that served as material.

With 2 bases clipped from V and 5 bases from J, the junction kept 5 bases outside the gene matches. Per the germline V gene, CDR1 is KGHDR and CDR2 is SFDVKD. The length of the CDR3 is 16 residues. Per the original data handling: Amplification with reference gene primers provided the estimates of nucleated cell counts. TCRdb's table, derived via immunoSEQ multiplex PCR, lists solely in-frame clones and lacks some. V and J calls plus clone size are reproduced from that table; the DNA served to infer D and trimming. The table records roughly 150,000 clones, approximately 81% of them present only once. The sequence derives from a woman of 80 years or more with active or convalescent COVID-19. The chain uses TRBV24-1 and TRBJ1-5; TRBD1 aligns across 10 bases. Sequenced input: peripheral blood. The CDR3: CATSDSTGTGDQPQHF. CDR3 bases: TGTGCCACCAGTGATTCGACCGGGACAGGGGATCAGCCCCAGCATTTT.